These 20 T cell receptor beta chains originate from one sample sequenced in a study of CD8+ T cells in alopecia areata (dated by TCRdb to about 2018). The library was obtained by the immunoSEQ multiplex PCR assay. RNA was extracted from all samples and reverse transcribed into cDNA, which served as template for TCR sequencing. The table was pulled from immuneACCESS by TCRdb, which kept in-frame rearrangements only. Such tables lose some clones; where checked, under half of the loss comes from unresolved V genes, and the rest has no known cause. Counted in this sample were about 130,000 clones; nearly 55% of them appeared once. The ten largest clones represent approximately 16% of the sample. This specimen's time point label, per the study, means: approximately 4 weeks on oral tofacitinib. Explained via the paper, the treatment or condition label denotes: oral pan-JAK inhibitor, 5-10 mg twice daily.

Specimen: CD8+ T cells sorted from blood, collected at week 4, from a patient treated with tofacitinib. All receptors come from a human donor with alopecia areata.

The chain combines TRBV29-1 with TRBJ1-5; D is undetermined. Germline lookup yields CDR1 SQVTM and CDR2 ANQGSEA. The CDR3 has 12 residues. V was clipped by 4 bases and J by 2 bases, with 6 bases between them. CDR3 sequence reads: CSVVMGNQPQHF. The CDR3 nucleotides read TGCAGCGTTGTGATGGGCAATCAGCCCCAGCATTTT.

This clone has at least ten counts. The rearrangement uses TRBV7-9 and TRBJ2-2, with D perhaps being TRBD1 or TRBD2 (5 bases each). Between the trimmed V and J ends, which lost 5 bases and 3 bases, there was a span of 16 bases. The CDR3 has 16 residues. Per the germline V gene, CDR1 is SEHNR and CDR2 is FQNEAQ (reference sequence). This chain's CDR3 is CASSPDRGSYTGELFF. CDR3 DNA sequence: TGTGCCAGCAGCCCTGACCGGGGCTCCTACACCGGGGAGCTGTTTTTT. The full variable domain, its missing parts supplied by reference TRBV7-9 and TRBJ2-2, is DTGVSQNPRHKITKRGQNVTFRCDPISEHNRLYWYRQTLGQGPEFLTYFQNEAQLEKSRLLSDRFSAERPKGSFSTLEIQRTEQGDSAMYLCASSPDRGSYTGELFFGEGSRLTVL.

The chain links TRBV30 to TRBJ2-3, with 8 bases lining up with TRBD2. This CDR3 has 16 amino acids. Losses at the gene ends were 4 bases for V and 2 bases for J; bases not matched to a gene: 11. Per germline, CDR1 GTSNPN and CDR2 SVGIG (reference sequence). Here the CDR3 reads CAWIEAAGGITDTQYF. As DNA, the CDR3 is TGTGCCTGGATAGAGGCGGCGGGGGGTATCACAGATACGCAGTATTTT.

The chain links TRBV5-6 to TRBJ1-4; the D is unclear. Germline V lookup: CDR1 SGHDT, CDR2 YYEEEE. The CDR3 loop spans 14 amino acids. Trimming left V 0 bases short and J 7 bases short, with 10 bases between. The DNA of the CDR3 is TGTGCCAGCAGCTTGGCCCACGGTGGTGAAAAACTGTTTTTT. Amino acid sequence: CASSLAHGGEKLFF. Combining the CDR3 with reference TRBV5-6 and TRBJ1-4 gives the whole variable domain DAGVTQSPTHLIKTRGQQVTLRCSPKSGHDTVSWYQQALGQGPQFIFQYYEEEERQRGNFPDRFSGHQFPNYSSELNVNALLLGDSALYLCASSLAHGGEKLFFGSGTQLSVL.

V and J are TRBV4-3 and TRBJ1-1, with 11 bases matching TRBD1. The CDR3 length is 17 residues. The germline gives CDR1 LGHNA, CDR2 YSLEER. V was pared by 2 bases and J by 4 bases, with 9 bases of the junction left unmatched. The CDR3 loop reads CASSQSPAGTGGTEAFF. DNA for the CDR3: TGCGCCAGCAGCCAATCCCCCGCCGGGACAGGGGGCACTGAAGCTTTCTTT.

The genes are TRBV30 and TRBJ2-7; no clear D. The CDR3 is 11 residues long. Germline V gives CDR1 GTSNPN, CDR2 SVGIG (reference sequence). Trimming shortened V by 2 bases and J by 3 bases, and 5 bases separated the two germline ends. CDR3 residues: CAWSPNYEQYF. In DNA, the CDR3 is TGTGCCTGGAGTCCGAACTACGAGCAGTACTTC.

The CDR3 reads CSVDVGRADTQYF. CDR3 DNA sequence: TGCAGCGTTGACGTGGGGAGGGCAGATACGCAGTATTTT. The chain joins TRBV29-1 to TRBJ2-3; 7 bases line up with TRBD2. This CDR3 spans 13 amino acids. Germline V gives CDR1 SQVTM, CDR2 ANQGSEA. V was pared by 3 bases and J by 4 bases, with 4 bases of the junction left unmatched.

A few counts support this clone. V usage is TRBV7-9 and J usage is TRBJ1-2, with a weak D call TRBD1 (5 bases). The CDR3 is 12 amino acids. Germline CDR1 is SEHNR and CDR2 is FQNEAQ (reference sequence). V gave up 4 bases and J gave up 14 bases, with 17 bases separating them. CDR3 residues: CASSSEEGRGTF. The CDR3 nucleotides read TGTGCCAGCAGCTCCGAGGAGGGGCGCGGAACCTTC.

This clone was detected a few times. V is TRBV7-9 and J is TRBJ1-5; D remains unclear. Trimming took off 1 base at V and 5 bases at J, with 9 bases between the two ends. The V gene's germline CDR1 is SEHNR and CDR2 FQNEAQ (reference sequence). The CDR3 has 14 residues. The DNA of the CDR3 is TGTGCCAGCAGCTTAGGTTTCGACGATCAGCCCCAGCATTTT. Translated, it gives CASSLGFDDQPQHF.

The chain recombines TRBV9 with TRBJ1-5; D is perhaps TRBD1 (5 bases). Trimming took 2 bases from V and 8 from J, leaving 11 bases between them. The CDR3 has 13 residues. From germline, CDR1 is SGDLS and CDR2 YYNGEE. CDR3 in amino acids: CASSVEGREPQHF. The CDR3 region has the DNA TGTGCCAGCAGCGTCGAGGGGAGGGAGCCCCAGCATTTT.

There are a few counts of this clone. The chain is built from TRBV13 and TRBJ1-2; no definite D call. This CDR3 contains 15 residues. The germline V and J ends were trimmed by 0 bases and 4 bases, with 12 bases remaining between them. The germline V gene encodes CDR1 PRHDT and CDR2 FYEKMQ (reference sequence). CDR3 nucleotide sequence: TGTGCCAGCAGCTTAGGACAGCTAAAAATCTATGGCTACACCTTC. Residues: CASSLGQLKIYGYTF. Together with reference TRBV13 and TRBJ1-2, the CDR3 gives the full variable domain: AAGVIQSPRHLIKEKRETATLKCYPIPRHDTVYWYQQGPGQDPQFLISFYEKMQSDKGSIPDRFSAQQFSDYHSELNMSSLELGDSALYFCASSLGQLKIYGYTFGSGTRLTVV.

The sample holds a few counts of this clone. The rearrangement joins TRBV29-1 to TRBJ1-2; D unclear. The CDR3 is 12 residues long. Trimming took 6 bases from V and 3 from J, leaving 11 bases between them. Germline V lookup: CDR1 SQVTM, CDR2 ANQGSEA. The CDR3 loop is CSVGDTDYGYTF. The DNA for the CDR3 is TGCAGCGTGGGCGACACCGACTATGGCTACACCTTC.

The chain is built from TRBV7-9 and TRBJ2-1, with D possibly being TRBD1 (5 bases). V was shortened by 2 bases and J by 3 bases, with 11 bases between the two germline ends. The CDR3 sequence is 15 residues long. Germline V lookup: CDR1 SEHNR, CDR2 FQNEAQ (reference sequence). The CDR3 coding sequence is TGTGCCAGCAGCTTAACCAGGGCCGACTACAATGAGCAGTTCTTC. Translation: CASSLTRADYNEQFF.

The genes are TRBV2 and TRBJ2-7; 14 nucleotides align to TRBD2. V was pared by 3 bases and J by 6 bases, with 7 bases of the junction left unmatched. Germline V gene lookup returns CDR1 SNHLY and CDR2 FYNNEI. The CDR3 has 16 residues. DNA for the CDR3: TGTGCCAGCAGTGACACTTGGACTAGCGGGGGGCGCGAGCAGTACTTC. It yields the protein CASSDTWTSGGREQYF.

This clone was seen only a few times. The J gene is TRBJ1-1, the V gene TRBV7-9; 9 nucleotides agree with TRBD1. This CDR3 comprises 14 residues. V was pared by 5 bases and J by 3 bases, with 4 bases of the junction left unmatched. The V gene's germline CDR1 is SEHNR and CDR2 FQNEAQ (reference sequence). CDR3 nucleotides: TGTGCCAGCAGCCACCGGGACAGGGACACTGAAGCTTTCTTT. Protein sequence: CASSHRDRDTEAFF.

The count of this clone is one. The chain employs TRBV29-1 and TRBJ2-5; D remains unclear. TRBJ2-7 matches the DNA end more closely, so the J call is doubtful. CDR1 and CDR2 (germline): SQVTM, ANQGSEA. This CDR3 region has 12 residues. The CDR3 region has the DNA TGCAGCGTTGTGGGAACTACCTACGAGCAGTACTTC. Amino acid sequence: CSVVGTTYEQYF.

The V call is TRBV4-1, the J call TRBJ1-1, with D possibly matching TRBD1 (5 bases). CDR1 is MGHRA, CDR2 YSYEKL, per germline. The CDR3 is 15 amino acids. With 2 bases removed from V and 6 bases from J, the gap between germline ends came to 16 bases. The CDR3 loop is CASSQIPGSSSEAFF. The CDR3 nucleotides read TGCGCCAGCAGCCAAATACCAGGGAGTAGCTCTGAAGCTTTCTTT.

This clone was found a few times. V is TRBV7-9 and J is TRBJ2-5; 8 bases map to TRBD2. Germline V gives CDR1 SEHNR, CDR2 FQNEAQ (reference sequence). The ends lost 0 bases at V and 4 bases at J; junction bases unmatched: 4. This CDR3 is 15 amino acids long. The CDR3 here is CASSLASGGRETQYF. The CDR3 DNA reads TGTGCCAGCAGCTTAGCCTCGGGGGGGCGAGAGACCCAGTACTTC.

This clone was seen once. V and J are TRBV10-3 and TRBJ1-2; no clear D gene. The V gene's germline CDR1 is ENHRY and CDR2 SYGVKD. V was trimmed by 8 bases and J by 6 bases, leaving 13 bases between them. This CDR3 has 12 residues. The CDR3 loop is CAIQSGDDGYTF. In DNA form, the CDR3 reads TGTGCCATCCAATCAGGTGATGATGGCTACACCTTC.

This chain uses TRBV29-1 with TRBJ2-7; 7 bases match TRBD2. CDR3 length: 13 amino acids. Germline CDR1 SQVTM, CDR2 ANQGSEA. The ends lost 4 bases at V and 2 bases at J; junction bases unmatched: 5. CDR3: CSVVAGRTYEQYF. The CDR3 bases are TGCAGCGTTGTAGCGGGTCGGACCTACGAGCAGTACTTC.